The 21 T cell receptor beta chains below were found in one sample sequenced in a study of blood T cell repertoires in COVID-19. The method was immunoSEQ multiplex PCR; TCRdb's version includes in-frame clones alone and lacks a portion of them. Of 250,000 to 350,000 clones listed, roughly 83% were seen once; the top ten hold about 1.7%. The sequenced sample was peripheral blood. All receptors come from a woman between 45 and 60 years old with acute or convalescent COVID-19.

The chain couples TRBV12-1 to TRBJ2-3; the table's D call, TRBD1, was not checked against the DNA. TRBV12-1 is marked as a pseudogene. The CDR3 has 17 amino acids. The CDR3 DNA sequence: TGTGCCAGCAGCGCTCCAACACGGGACAGCAGAACAGATACGCAGTATTTT. The encoded protein is CASSAPTRDSRTDTQYF.

The CDR3 loop is CASSFDRDRGEKLFF. DNA for the CDR3: TGTGCCAGCAGCTTTGACCGGGACAGGGGCGAAAAACTGTTTTTT. The chain employs TRBV7-2 and TRBJ1-4; 10 positions agree with TRBD1. The V gene's germline CDR1 is SGHTA and CDR2 FQGNSA. CDR3 length: 15 amino acids. V shed 3 bases, J shed 8 bases, and the junction held 6 bases outside the gene matches.

V gene TRBV9 combines with J gene TRBJ1-1; D is unclear. There are 13 residues in the CDR3. The germline CDR1 and CDR2 sequences are SGDLS and YYNGEE. Trimming removed 4 bases from V and 2 bases from J, with 9 bases in between. The CDR3 DNA sequence: TGTGCCAGCAGCTTACGGGGTAACACTGAAGCTTTCTTT. It translates to CASSLRGNTEAFF.

This clone was counted ten times or more. The chain uses TRBV18 and TRBJ2-1, with 7 bases lining up with TRBD2. Trimming at V came to 3 bases and at J to 0 bases, leaving 2 bases not matched to a gene. The CDR3 totals 15 residues. CDR1 and CDR2 from the germline V gene are KGHSH and LQKENI. CDR3 in DNA: TGTGCCAGCTCACCCGGGACTAACTCCTACAATGAGCAGTTCTTC. This codes for CASSPGTNSYNEQFF.

The rearrangement links TRBV19 to TRBJ1-2; no clear D gene. This CDR3 contains 12 residues. Germline loops: CDR1 LNHDA, CDR2 SQIVND (reference sequence). Between the trimmed V and J ends, which lost 7 bases and 8 bases, there was a span of 14 bases. The CDR3 nucleotides read TGTGCCAGTACCTTTAAGGAGGGCGGCTACACCTTC. Amino acids: CASTFKEGGYTF.

This clone was seen a single time. V gene TRBV28 combines with J gene TRBJ2-3, with D possibly matching TRBD1 (5 bases). Germline V gene sequence: CDR1 MDHEN, CDR2 SYDVKM. This CDR3 has 16 amino acids. Trimming shortened V by 1 base and J by 2 bases, and 13 bases separated the two germline ends. The CDR3: CASSLLRRVDTDTQYF. The CDR3 nucleotides read TGTGCCAGCAGTTTATTACGCAGGGTCGACACAGATACGCAGTATTTT.

This chain links TRBV6-5 with TRBJ1-2; 9 nucleotides agree with TRBD1. Trimming took 4 bases from V and 4 from J; bases not matched to a gene: 7. Looked up from germline, CDR1 is MNHEY and CDR2 is SVGAGI. The length of the CDR3 is 15 residues. DNA of the CDR3: TGTGCCAGCAGTTCCGGGACAGGGTTACGCTATGGCTACACCTTC. Its translation: CASSSGTGLRYGYTF.

This chain uses TRBV5-1 with TRBJ2-2, with a possible D match to TRBD1 (6 bases). V lost 4 bases and J lost 0, with 16 bases in between. This CDR3 has 17 residues. Germline CDR1 and CDR2: SGHRS and YFSETQ. Here the CDR3 DNA reads TGCGCCAGCAGCCCCCAACCGGGACACACGAACACCGGGGAGCTGTTTTTT. It encodes CASSPQPGHTNTGELFF.

CDR3 coding DNA: TGCAGCCACACAGGGGCTTGGGGCTACACCTTC. Translating gives CSHTGAWGYTF. The rearrangement links TRBV29-1 to TRBJ1-2; 7 nucleotides match TRBD1. The CDR3 sequence is 11 residues long. The ends lost 8 bases at V and 8 bases at J; junction bases unmatched: 8. From germline, CDR1 is SQVTM and CDR2 ANQGSEA.

The chain couples TRBV7-2 to TRBJ2-2, with D maybe TRBD2 (6 bases). Trimming took 5 bases from V and 7 from J, leaving 17 bases between them. CDR3 length: 15 amino acids. Germline CDR1 and CDR2: SGHTA and FQGNSA. CDR3 amino acids: CASSPHRGAGGELFF. The CDR3 DNA reads TGTGCCAGCAGCCCCCATCGGGGAGCGGGCGGGGAGCTGTTTTTT.

This sequence joins TRBV3-1 (or the pseudogene TRBV3-2) and TRBJ2-7; D perhaps matches TRBD2 (5 bases). Trimming pared 5 bases from V and 3 bases from J, leaving 14 bases between. The CDR3 runs to 14 residues. Germline CDR1 LGHDT, CDR2 YNNKEL (reference sequence). In DNA, the CDR3 is TGTGCCAGCAGCTCTACGGGGATTGTCTACGAGCAGTACTTC. Its translation: CASSSTGIVYEQYF.

The chain links TRBV27 to TRBJ1-4; 12 nucleotides align to TRBD1. V was pared by 6 bases and J by 8 bases, with 16 bases of the junction left unmatched. Germline CDR1 and CDR2: MNHEY and SMNVEV (reference sequence). The CDR3 covers 18 residues. This CDR3 is CASSPGQGAPLRDEKLFF. Here the CDR3 DNA reads TGTGCCAGCAGCCCGGGACAGGGGGCCCCCCTACGGGACGAAAAACTGTTTTTT.

V gene TRBV4-3 combines with J gene TRBJ2-3, with D perhaps matching TRBD1 (5 bases). Germline loops: CDR1 LGHNA, CDR2 YSLEER. CDR3 size: 16 residues. V was trimmed by 1 base and J by 1 base, leaving 12 bases between them. The CDR3 DNA follows: TGCGCCAGCAGCCAAGGGTTAGGGGTGCGCACAGATACGCAGTATTTT. It encodes CASSQGLGVRTDTQYF.

In this sample, this clone turned up once. The chain joins TRBV27 to TRBJ2-2, with 7 positions matching TRBD2. CDR1 is MNHEY and CDR2 is SMNVEV in the germline V gene (reference sequence). The CDR3 is 15 amino acids. V was pared by 6 bases and J by 4 bases, with 8 bases of the junction left unmatched. The CDR3 coding sequence is TGTGCCAGCAGAGCCGGGGGGAGGCGCACCGGGGAGCTGTTTTTT. It yields the protein CASRAGGRRTGELFF.

This clone was recorded once. V is TRBV7-2 and J is TRBJ2-1; TRBD2 aligns across 7 bases. J gave up 8 bases and V 4 bases, and 11 bases lay outside the gene matches. Germline CDR1 SGHTA, CDR2 FQGNSA. CDR3 length: 15 amino acids. The CDR3 coding sequence is TGTGCCAGCAGCTCAGCTAGCGGACCGGGGTATGAGCAGTTCTTC. This gives the protein CASSSASGPGYEQFF. The full variable domain, completed using reference TRBV7-2 and TRBJ2-1, is GAGVSQSPSNKVTEKGKDVELRCDPISGHTALYWYRQSLGQGLEFLIYFQGNSAPDKSGLPSDRFSAERTGGSVSTLTIQRTQQEDSAVYLCASSSASGPGYEQFFGPGTRLTVL.

The chain recombines TRBV12-3 or TRBV12-4 with TRBJ1-5; D unresolved. The CDR3 runs to 13 residues. The V gene lost 6 bases and the J gene lost 9 bases, with 15 bases spanning the gap. The CDR3 reads CASSLRPDMPQHF. The CDR3 region has the DNA TGTGCCAGCAGCCTCAGGCCCGACATGCCCCAGCATTTT.

CDR3 amino acids: CASKKGGFGDEQYF. CDR3 nucleotides: TGTGCCAGCAAAAAGGGGGGGTTCGGGGACGAGCAGTACTTC. V usage is TRBV6-5 and J usage is TRBJ2-7, with a possible D match to TRBD2 (7 bases). V dropped 7 bases and J dropped 5 bases, with 18 bases sitting between them. This CDR3 has 14 amino acids. CDR1 is MNHEY, CDR2 SVGAGI, per germline.

The chain recombines TRBV6-4 with TRBJ1-6, with 8 positions matching TRBD1. V shed 6 bases and J 8 bases; nucleotides not matched to a gene: 6. Looked up from germline, CDR1 is MRHNA and CDR2 is SNTAGT. The CDR3 loop spans 14 amino acids. For the CDR3, the DNA is TGTGCCAGCAGCTACGACAGGGGAGATTCACCCCTCCACTTT. It is translated as CASSYDRGDSPLHF.

CDR3 in DNA: TGTGCCAGCAGTTTCCGGCTTACAGGGACGGGTGGCTACACCTTC. Translating it yields CASSFRLTGTGGYTF. This chain uses TRBV28 with TRBJ1-2, with D tentatively TRBD1 (6 bases). The germline V gene has CDR1 MDHEN and CDR2 SYDVKM. This CDR3 region has 15 residues. V was shortened by 3 bases and J by 7 bases, with 18 bases between the two germline ends.

The chain is built from TRBV28 and TRBJ2-7; TRBD2 aligns across 7 bases. Germline CDR1 reads MDHEN; CDR2 reads SYDVKM. Trimming took 6 bases from V and 5 from J; bases not matched to a gene: 10. The CDR3 has 14 residues. CDR3 in amino acids: CASSTGGGIDEQYF. CDR3 nucleotides: TGTGCCAGCAGCACCGGGGGAGGGATCGACGAGCAGTACTTC.

On this clone: The same CDR3 arises from other DNA sequences in this sample as well. CDR3 DNA: TGTGCCAGCAGCCGCGACTACGAGCAGTACTTC. This translates into CASSRDYEQYF. The rearrangement joins TRBV6-2 or TRBV6-3 to TRBJ2-7, with D unclear. Trimming cost V 6 bases and J 3 bases, with 6 bases left between them. CDR1 MNHEY and CDR2 SVGEGT come from the germline V gene. The CDR3 runs 11 residues.